This passage covers 27 T cell receptor beta chains from one sample sequenced in a study of Graves' ophthalmopathy and Graves' hyperthyroidism. TCR beta CDR3 amplification used RNA transcripts. First-round RT-PCR relied on HTBI primers, and a second-round multiplex PCR came next. From the multiplex PCR reads, TCRdb called clonotypes with MiXCR, one entry per CDR3 protein. The table lists a few hundred thousand distinct CDR3 sequences, 17% of them singletons, with 2.4% in the top ten. The sample taken for sequencing was peripheral blood. Source of these receptors: an adult woman with stable Graves' hyperthyroidism.

This clonotype was seen ten or more times. The V call is TRBV20-1, the J call TRBJ2-7; TRBD2 aligns across 10 bases. Germline trimming cut 5 bases from V and 2 bases from J; bases unmatched to any gene: 6. CDR1 is DFQATT, CDR2 SNEGSKA, per germline (reference sequence). The CDR3 loop spans 14 amino acids. CDR3 in DNA: TGCAGTGCTGTCCCCGGGACTAGCGCCTACGAGCAGTACTTC. Translation: CSAVPGTSAYEQYF.

This clonotype appeared many times. The CDR3 DNA reads TGTGCCAGCAGTTTCGGCGGAAACAATCAGCCCCAGCATTTT. Protein sequence: CASSFGGNNQPQHF. This chain joins TRBV27 and TRBJ1-5, with D uncertain. CDR3 length: 14 amino acids. V was pared by 3 bases and J by 3 bases, with 9 bases between. Germline assignment: CDR1 MNHEY and CDR2 SMNVEV (reference sequence).

This clonotype was picked up many times. One end of the junction fails to match germline, which may point to a read error. The chain is built from TRBV19 and TRBJ1-1; D remains ambiguous. The germline V gene has CDR1 LNHDA and CDR2 SQIVND (reference sequence). The CDR3 runs 12 residues. CDR3 in DNA: TGTGCCAGCAGTATTGGGAACACTGAAGCTTTCTTT. This sequence encodes CASSIGNTEAFF.

In its sample, this clonotype was seen many times. J is TRBJ2-5 and V is TRBV12-3 or TRBV12-4; TRBD2 aligns across 11 bases. The CDR3 runs 16 residues. V lost 5 bases, J lost 1 base, and 6 bases stayed unmatched. The CDR3 region is CASSRIGTSGQETQYF. DNA for the CDR3: TGTGCCAGCAGTCGTATCGGGACTAGCGGCCAAGAGACCCAGTACTTC.

This clonotype was seen many times. This chain joins TRBV5-1 and TRBJ2-7, with TRBD2 matching 8 bases. The V gene's germline CDR1 is SGHRS and CDR2 YFSETQ. J was trimmed by 2 bases and V by 4 bases; bases with no gene match: 8. CDR3 length equals 15 residues. As DNA, the CDR3 is TGCGCCAGCAGCCTAAGACTAGCGTCAACCTACGAGCAGTACTTC. It specifies CASSLRLASTYEQYF.

This clonotype was counted many times. This sequence joins TRBV11-2 and TRBJ1-5; a possible D gene is TRBD1 (6 bases). Germline V gene lookup returns CDR1 SGHAT and CDR2 FQNNGV. V gave up 7 bases and J gave up 15 bases, with 19 bases separating them. This CDR3 spans 12 amino acids. The CDR3 DNA sequence: TGTGCCAGCACTCAGGGGTCAGGCCTTCGGCATTTT. Translating it yields CASTQGSGLRHF.

The chain combines TRBV7-9 with TRBJ2-7; D is unresolved. CDR3 length: 12 residues. V gave up 4 bases and J gave up 12 bases, with 16 bases separating them. Germline V lookup: CDR1 SEHNR, CDR2 FQNEAQ (reference sequence). CDR3 residues: CASSSNDQVGYF. The CDR3 DNA is TGTGCCAGCAGCTCCAATGACCAAGTCGGGTACTTC.

The rearrangement uses TRBV10-3 and TRBJ2-2; TRBD2 might be the D (5 bases). V was clipped by 7 bases and J by 5 bases, with 20 bases between them. The CDR3 loop spans 16 amino acids. Germline lookup yields CDR1 ENHRY and CDR2 SYGVKD. CDR3 sequence: CAITPEPASGTGELFF. The CDR3 DNA reads TGTGCCATCACCCCGGAGCCAGCTTCGGGAACCGGGGAGCTGTTTTTT.

This clonotype was picked up many times. J is TRBJ2-7 and V is TRBV20-1; tentative D call: TRBD1 (6 bases). The CDR3 consists of 15 residues. The germline CDR1 and CDR2 sequences are DFQATT and SNEGSKA (reference sequence). V lost 5 bases, J lost 3 bases, and 20 bases lay in between. CDR3 coding DNA: TGCAGTGCTGGGTCCCATCGGGACACCTACTACGAGCAGTACTTC. It translates to CSAGSHRDTYYEQYF.

This clonotype appeared many times. The rearrangement uses TRBV20-1 and TRBJ1-6; maybe TRBD1 (5 bases). The CDR3 contains 15 residues. Germline CDR1 reads DFQATT; CDR2 reads SNEGSKA (reference sequence). Trimming took off 0 bases at V and 7 bases at J, with 13 bases between the two ends. CDR3 bases: TGCAGTGCTAGAGATAAAGGGCAGGGCAATTCACCCCTCCACTTT. Its translation is CSARDKGQGNSPLHF.

The chain is built from TRBV6-1 and TRBJ1-1; D remains unclear. The CDR3 has 14 amino acids. Germline V CDR1 and CDR2: MNHNS, SASEGT. The V and J ends lost 6 bases and 2 bases respectively, with 13 bases between them. CDR3: CASSGTPLNTEAFF. The DNA for the CDR3 is TGTGCCAGCAGCGGTACCCCCCTTAACACTGAAGCTTTCTTT.

There are many counts of this clonotype. The chain joins TRBV20-1 to TRBJ2-7; 9 nucleotides line up with TRBD2. The CDR3 is made up of 15 amino acids. Trimming at V came to 6 bases and at J to 1 base, leaving 10 bases not matched to a gene. Germline lookup yields CDR1 DFQATT and CDR2 SNEGSKA (reference sequence). The CDR3 DNA follows: TGCAGTGCAGAGAGGGCTAGCGGGATATCCTACGAGCAGTACTTC. It codes for CSAERASGISYEQYF.

About this clonotype: Being one base from a much bigger clone, this may be a read error. The chain uses TRBV28 and TRBJ1-1; D remains ambiguous. V gave up 7 bases and J gave up 1 base, with 10 bases separating them. The CDR3 has 13 residues. Germline CDR1 MDHEN, CDR2 SYDVKM. In DNA, the CDR3 is TGTGCCAGCAAAGCACAGTCGAACACTGAAGCTTTCTTT. Encoded protein: CASKAQSNTEAFF.

This clonotype has a count of ten or more. This chain joins TRBV2 and TRBJ2-6, with a weak D call TRBD1 (7 bases). Germline assignment: CDR1 SNHLY and CDR2 FYNNEI. V lost 8 bases to trimming and J lost 3 bases, with 20 bases between them. This CDR3 region has 17 residues. CDR3 amino acids: CASGRNYRGGGANVLTF. The CDR3 coding sequence is TGTGCCAGCGGGAGGAACTACAGGGGTGGTGGGGCCAACGTCCTGACTTTC.

This clonotype was observed at least ten times. The chain couples TRBV27 to TRBJ1-5; no definite D call. The V gene's germline CDR1 is MNHEY and CDR2 SMNVEV (reference sequence). The CDR3 covers 14 residues. Trimming pared 1 base from V and 1 base from J, leaving 5 bases between. For the CDR3, the DNA is TGTGCCAGCAGTTTATATGGAAGCAATCAGCCCCAGCATTTT. This encodes CASSLYGSNQPQHF.

This clonotype was counted at least ten times. A read error is possible here, since a much larger clone lies one base away. The chain has TRBV27 and TRBJ2-5; D is unclear. The length of the CDR3 is 13 residues. The germline V and J ends were trimmed by 2 bases and 4 bases, with 8 bases remaining between them. Germline V gives CDR1 MNHEY, CDR2 SMNVEV (reference sequence). CDR3 amino acids: CASSLTAGETQYF. Written as DNA, the CDR3 is TGTGCCAGCAGTTTAACGGCTGGAGAGACCCAGTACTTC.

This clonotype was observed many times. This sequence joins TRBV27 and TRBJ2-7; tentatively, D is TRBD2 (5 bases). Germline V gene lookup returns CDR1 MNHEY and CDR2 SMNVEV (reference sequence). This CDR3 is built from 13 residues. V lost 6 bases, J lost 3 bases, and 12 bases lay in between. DNA for the CDR3: TGTGCCAGCAGAACCGGACTTTACTACGAGCAGTACTTC. This sequence encodes CASRTGLYYEQYF.

This clonotype was seen ten or more times. The CDR3 region has the DNA TGTGCCAGCAGTTTACTTTTGGGCAGAAATCAGCCCCAGCATTTT. Translated, it gives CASSLLLGRNQPQHF. The chain couples TRBV12-3 or TRBV12-4 to TRBJ1-5; unclear D gene. The CDR3 is made up of 15 amino acids. The ends were cut back, 2 bases at V and 4 bases at J, with 12 bases in the middle.

The chain carries TRBV7-8 and TRBJ2-7; 14 bases fit TRBD2. Germline V gene sequence: CDR1 SGHVS, CDR2 FQNEAQ. CDR3 size: 16 residues. The V and J ends lost 5 bases and 5 bases, in that order; junction bases with no gene match: 8. The chain's CDR3 is CASSLQGTSGSHEQYF. Written as DNA, the CDR3 is TGTGCCAGCAGCCTCCAGGGGACTAGCGGGAGTCACGAGCAGTACTTC.

In its sample, this clonotype was seen many times. The chain uses TRBV20-1 and TRBJ1-1; 9 bases agree with TRBD1. The CDR3 covers 15 residues. With V trimmed by 2 bases and J by 1 base, 5 bases remained unmatched. The germline gives CDR1 DFQATT, CDR2 SNEGSKA (reference sequence). The CDR3 DNA follows: TGCAGTGCTAGACCACCGACAGGGGGGAACACTGAAGCTTTCTTT. This sequence encodes CSARPPTGGNTEAFF.

V gene TRBV7-3 combines with J gene TRBJ2-7; possible D gene TRBD2, 7 bases. Trimming took 5 bases from V and 6 from J, leaving 11 bases between them. The CDR3 spans 12 residues. Germline CDR1 SGHTA, CDR2 FQGTGA. The CDR3 DNA follows: TGTGCCAGCAGCCCCGGGGGGCCCGAGCAGTACTTC. Protein sequence: CASSPGGPEQYF.

This clonotype occurred many times. The chain carries TRBV6-4 and TRBJ2-2, with D hard to call. This CDR3 is built from 12 residues. The germline CDR1 and CDR2 sequences are MRHNA and SNTAGT. Trimming shortened V by 0 bases and J by 7 bases, and 3 bases separated the two germline ends. CDR3 sequence (DNA): TGTGCCAGCAGTGACTCTGGCGGGGAGCTGTTTTTT. Translated: CASSDSGGELFF.

This clonotype was counted many times. This sequence joins TRBV28 and TRBJ1-1, with D tentatively TRBD1 (5 bases). Germline values: CDR1 MDHEN, CDR2 SYDVKM. The V and J ends lost 1 base and 8 bases respectively, with 14 bases between them. The CDR3 totals 14 residues. The DNA for the CDR3 is TGTGCCAGCAGTTTATTAGGCGGCAGGGCCGAAGCTTTCTTT. Encoded protein: CASSLLGGRAEAFF.

This clonotype was observed many times. This chain connects TRBV6-2 or TRBV6-3 to TRBJ1-1, with TRBD1 matching 8 bases. This CDR3 region has 14 residues. Germline CDR1 is MNHEY and CDR2 is SVGEGT. Trimming took 6 bases from V and 5 from J; bases not matched to a gene: 8. The CDR3 DNA reads TGTGCCAGCAGACCCGGACAGGGCTATACTGAAGCTTTCTTT. Translated, it gives CASRPGQGYTEAFF.

For this clonotype: A junction end diverges from the germline sequence, so it may reflect a read error. J is TRBJ2-7 and V is TRBV12-3 or TRBV12-4; 8 nucleotides line up with TRBD2. CDR3 size: 14 residues. The CDR3 loop reads CASSLAGPPYEQYF. The CDR3 DNA follows: TGTGCCAGCAGCTTAGCGGGGCCACCCTACGAGCAGTACTTC.

This clonotype has a count of ten or more. The rearrangement uses TRBV30 and TRBJ1-5; no clear D gene. Between the trimmed V and J ends, which lost 5 bases and 5 bases, there was a span of 13 bases. CDR3 length: 13 amino acids. Germline loops: CDR1 GTSNPN, CDR2 SVGIG (reference sequence). CDR3 sequence reads: CAWAGNMDQPQHF. CDR3 nucleotides: TGTGCCTGGGCCGGGAATATGGATCAGCCCCAGCATTTT.

Ten or more counts support this clonotype. This chain uses TRBV24-1 with TRBJ1-1; D is unresolved. Germline V lookup: CDR1 KGHDR, CDR2 SFDVKD. This CDR3 contains 12 residues. Trimming left V 3 bases short and J 1 base short, with 2 bases between. The CDR3 DNA reads as TGTGCCACCAGTGATGGGAACACTGAAGCTTTCTTT. Protein product: CATSDGNTEAFF.